The 9 T cell receptor beta chains reported below all come from one sample, sequenced in a study of blood T cell repertoires in COVID-19. This table comes from immunoSEQ multiplex PCR, and its TCRdb copy is limited to in-frame clones, with some not included. The table lists about 140,000 clones, 65% to 90% of them singletons. Sequenced material: peripheral blood. All receptors derive from a human donor in a cohort sampled during active COVID-19.

The rearrangement joins TRBV7-3 to TRBJ2-6; 8 bases match TRBD2. The length of the CDR3 is 13 residues. CDR1 is SGHTA, CDR2 FQGTGA, per germline. V lost 3 bases, J lost 11 bases, and 3 bases stayed unmatched. The CDR3 bases are TGTGCCAGCAGCTTTGACGGGAGGGACGTCCTGACTTTC. Translation gives CASSFDGRDVLTF.

The chain couples TRBV28 to TRBJ2-5; 9 bases map to TRBD1. This CDR3 spans 14 amino acids. CDR1 and CDR2 (germline): MDHEN, SYDVKM. The trim removed 6 bases at V and 5 bases at J, leaving 7 bases unmatched. In DNA, the CDR3 is TGTGCCAGCAGACAAACAGGGGGCAGGGAGACCCAGTACTTC. Its translation is CASRQTGGRETQYF.

The gene calls are TRBV6-5 and TRBJ2-7; D is unclear. Trimming removed 8 bases at V and 2 bases at J, with 13 bases between. CDR3 length equals 13 residues. Per the germline V gene, CDR1 is MNHEY and CDR2 is SVGAGI. The CDR3 spells CASVPLGAYEQYF. The CDR3 nucleotides read TGTGCCAGCGTCCCTCTCGGTGCCTACGAGCAGTACTTC.

The chain uses TRBV6-5 and TRBJ2-1; tentatively, D is TRBD2 (6 bases). This CDR3 has 14 residues. The ends were cut back, 7 bases at V and 3 bases at J, with 13 bases in the middle. Germline V gives CDR1 MNHEY, CDR2 SVGAGI. The CDR3 DNA follows: TGTGCCAGCACTCAACTAGCAGGCTACAATGAGCAGTTCTTC. Its translation is CASTQLAGYNEQFF.

The chain has TRBV4-1 and TRBJ1-5; the D is unclear. Trimming cost V 1 base and J 0 bases, with 7 bases left between them. Germline lookup yields CDR1 MGHRA and CDR2 YSYEKL. The length of the CDR3 is 15 residues. The CDR3 reads CASSQARDSNQPQHF. CDR3 coding DNA: TGCGCCAGCAGCCAAGCACGGGATAGCAATCAGCCCCAGCATTTT.

The J gene is TRBJ2-5, the V gene TRBV11-2; the match to TRBD2 covers 9 bases. The ends lost 4 bases at V and 3 bases at J; junction bases unmatched: 6. Germline CDR1 and CDR2: SGHAT and FQNNGV. This CDR3 is 15 amino acids long. CDR3 residues: CASSSLRGREETQYF. The DNA for the CDR3 is TGTGCCAGCAGCTCCTTACGCGGGAGGGAAGAGACCCAGTACTTC.

The CDR3 coding sequence is TGTGCCAGCAGTCCGACAATAGCGGGAGGCTACGAGCAGTACTTC. Protein product: CASSPTIAGGYEQYF. The chain employs TRBV27 and TRBJ2-7, with TRBD2 matching 10 bases. V was pared by 5 bases and J by 3 bases, with 7 bases of the junction left unmatched. Germline V gene sequence: CDR1 MNHEY, CDR2 SMNVEV (reference sequence). The CDR3 sequence is 15 residues long.

The V gene is TRBV7-2, the J gene TRBJ2-7; perhaps TRBD2 as D (6 bases). V shed 5 bases and J shed 5 bases, with 16 bases lying between them. The CDR3 is made up of 14 amino acids. Germline V lookup: CDR1 SGHTA, CDR2 FQGNSA. This CDR3 reads CASSVYGRGNEQYF. In DNA form, the CDR3 reads TGTGCCAGCAGCGTTTATGGCCGCGGGAACGAGCAGTACTTC.

J is TRBJ2-6 and V is TRBV6-5; tentatively, D is TRBD1 (6 bases). Germline V gene sequence: CDR1 MNHEY, CDR2 SVGAGI. CDR3 size: 15 residues. Trimming removed 7 bases from V and 1 base from J, with 11 bases in between. This CDR3 reads CASNPGQSGANVLTF. In DNA form, the CDR3 reads TGTGCCAGCAATCCCGGACAGTCTGGGGCCAACGTCCTGACTTTC.